This TCR beta chain stems from a study of spatial heterogeneity in lung cancer (dated by TCRdb to about 2019). About the investigation overall: More beta-chain than alpha-chain transcripts were consistently detected, likely reflecting higher beta-chain transcript abundance. In the raw uncorrected reads, each unique combination of TCR and UMI appeared on average more than ten times. In non-small cell lung cancer, the study made a quantitative comparison of TCR alpha and beta repertoires among multiple tumor regions, matched nontumor lung and blood. The study linked features of the TCR repertoire to counts of nonsynonymous mutations, which were determined by whole-exome sequencing of tumor tissue. Both alpha and beta chains were TCR-sequenced in samples taken at surgery, namely 220 tumor regions, 62 to 70 matched nontumor lung samples and a few dozen PBMC samples. On the study overall, not on this receptor specifically: Ubiquitous expanded tumor TCRs were detected in blood more often at tumor resection than at routine follow-up. Additional single-cell paired TCR alpha and beta sequencing was considered necessary to confirm, at a functional level, the hypothesis that regional TCRs recognize regional mutations.

Library generation was performed with 5' RACE. This sample was sequenced with a NextSeq 500. The TCR library protocol attached a unique molecular identifier to each TCR cDNA molecule to allow correction of PCR and sequencing errors. The authors processed their data as follows. Decombinator tools were used for TCR identification, UMI-based error correction and CDR3 extraction. TCRs above a frequency of 2 per 1,000, corresponding to the top 1% of the tumor frequency distribution, were defined as expanded. Each repertoire was subsampled 100 times to 5,000 TCRs, after which Renyi diversity was computed with the R vegan package. CDR3 similarity networks were constructed using string-kernel similarity of amino acid triplets, with links drawn between CDR3s whose pairwise similarity was above 0.82. TCRdb's own reprocessing of the public reads used fastp at Q25 and MiXCR and kept productive beta chains. Every entry covers one CDR3 protein and lists the most common genes and DNA from its rows. What appears here as the V and J calls and clone size reflects TCRdb's work, not the paper's. The sample contains about 26,000 distinct CDR3 sequences, roughly 13% of them found a single time. About 25% of the sample goes to the ten largest clones.

This clonotype was counted many times. Its antigen is not yet known. Within one base of it there is no much larger clone, and no base qualities were kept. V lost 0 bases and J lost 3 bases, and the count of bases not matched to a germline gene is 11. Including cysteine and phenylalanine, the CDR3 has 17 amino acids. Of all the DNA, just the CDR3 is kept, 51 bases in frame from base 1. CDR1 is given as SQVTM and CDR2 as ANQGSEA, both from the germline V gene. The sample's time point, from its label and the paper: sample taken at primary tumor resection. Whole RNA extracted from tumor and nontumor lung tissue, or from cryopreserved PBMC samples, was used for TCR sequencing without cell sorting. Donors were 72 patients with early-stage, untreated non-small cell lung cancer from the lung TRACERx cohort. A patient was chosen for TCR sequencing only when enough RNA was available from at least two tumor regions.

The source was PBMCs, collected at surgery. This chain is built from TRBV29-1 and TRBJ2-1, with TRBD1 matching 7 junction bases. The origin of this receptor is a female donor with early-stage non-small cell lung cancer. CDR3 region: CSVEDLVGTAFYNEQFF. The nucleotides are TGCAGCGTTGAAGATCTTGTCGGGACAGCTTTCTACAATGAGCAGTTCTTC.